A single TCR beta chain is shown here with its context. Its antigen is still unknown. TCRdb recomputed calls from the multiplex PCR reads with MiXCR, one row per CDR3 protein. The table records under 250,000 distinct CDR3 sequences, 32% of them present only once. The sample is drawn from a study of breast tumors, draining lymph nodes, adjacent tissues. The CDR3 contains 16 residues. Trimming took 0 bases from V and 9 from J, leaving 18 bases between them. Notes on the study in general: The data were judged consistent with most tumor T cells coming from lymph node and expanding in tumor. Data only fit, rather than demonstrated, lymph node origin of most tumor T cells. Tumor and nontumor repertoires were significantly more similar in luminal-like than in basal-like breast cancer.

The lymph nodes were axillary draining lymph nodes from breast cancer patients. Sequenced material: axillary lymph node tissue. The chain is built from TRBV12-3 or TRBV12-4 and TRBJ1-5, with no clear D. The TCR originated in a female donor with breast cancer. Some clones in this sample may be carry-over from other donors' samples. The CDR3 nucleotides read TGTGCCAGCAGTTTAGCGCCCGGGGAAGGCAGTCGGCCCCAGCATTTT. It is translated as CASSLAPGEGSRPQHF.